This is a list of T cell receptor beta chains from one sample in a study of blood T cells in healthy people across ages. MiXCR, run by TCRdb on the 5' RACE reads, gives a single entry per CDR3 protein. The sample shows around 970,000 distinct CDR3 sequences, roughly 51% of them seen only once. The sample was blood. All receptors come from a woman aged 60-75 years in good health. CDR3s include the opening cysteine and the closing phenylalanine or tryptophan. D genes are given only for firm matches. Only part of the rows carry a size: once, few, many, or a class if the clone is expanded.

V: TRBV20-1; size: .; D: TRBD1; J: TRBJ1-2; length: 16; CDR3: CSATRQGVRPNYGYTF; DNA: TGCAGTGCTACAAGACAGGGTGTCCGTCCAAACTATGGCTACACCTTC
V: TRBV7-3; size: few; D: .; J: TRBJ2-3; length: 16; CDR3: CASSLNPGGGADTQYF; DNA: TGTGCCAGCAGCTTAAACCCTGGAGGCGGTGCAGATACGCAGTATTTT
V: TRBV10-3; size: .; D: TRBD2; J: TRBJ2-7; length: 16; CDR3: CAISESGGGSSYEQYF; DNA: TGTGCCATCAGTGAGTCAGGCGGGGGTAGCTCCTACGAGCAGTACTTC
V: TRBV14; size: .; D: .; J: TRBJ2-3; length: 13; CDR3: CASSLGVGVTQYF; DNA: TGTGCCAGCAGCCTCGGGGTTGGGGTGACGCAGTATTTT
V: TRBV4-1; size: many; D: TRBD2; J: TRBJ2-7; length: 15; CDR3: CASSQTSGSSYEQYF; DNA: TGTGCCAGCAGCCAGACTAGCGGGAGCTCCTACGAGCAGTACTTC
V: TRBV20-1; size: .; D: TRBD2; J: TRBJ2-5; length: 12; CDR3: CSAAGEGETQYF; DNA: TGCAGTGCTGCGGGAGAGGGGGAGACCCAGTACTTC
V: TRBV12-3/TRBV12-4; size: once; D: .; J: TRBJ1-4; length: 15; CDR3: CASSLRLTANEELFF; DNA: TGTGCCAGCAGTCTCAGACTCACAGCTAATGAAGAACTGTTTTTT
V: TRBV24-1; size: few; D: .; J: TRBJ2-1; length: 12; CDR3: CATSDTWTEQFF; DNA: TGTGCCACCAGTGACACTTGGACTGAGCAGTTCTTC
V: TRBV24-1; size: few; D: .; J: TRBJ2-5; length: 15; CDR3: CATSDLLENQETQYF; DNA: TGTGCCACCAGTGATTTGCTGGAGAACCAAGAGACCCAGTACTTC
V: TRBV20-1; size: .; D: .; J: TRBJ2-3; length: 14; CDR3: CSARWETGTDTQYF; DNA: TGCAGTGCTAGATGGGAGACGGGCACAGATACGCAGTATTTT
V: TRBV29-1; size: few; D: .; J: TRBJ2-5; length: 14; CDR3: CSVDGQGTKESQYF; DNA: TGCAGCGTTGATGGGCAAGGAACAAAAGAGAGCCAGTACTTC
V: TRBV3-1; size: .; D: .; J: TRBJ2-3; length: 16; CDR3: CASSQVMVLHTDTQYF; DNA: TGTGCCAGCAGCCAAGTAATGGTACTACACACAGATACGCAGTATTTT
V: TRBV4-2; size: few; D: .; J: TRBJ2-5; length: 14; CDR3: CASSQGQGKETQYF; DNA: TGTGCCAGCAGCCAAGGGCAGGGTAAAGAGACCCAGTACTTC
V: TRBV20-1; size: .; D: .; J: TRBJ1-6; length: 13; CDR3: CSALTAFNSPLHF; DNA: TGCAGTGCTCTCACAGCGTTTAATTCACCCCTCCACTTT
V: TRBV12-3/TRBV12-4; size: .; D: .; J: TRBJ2-5; length: 14; CDR3: CASSFRDTQETQYF; DNA: TGTGCCAGCAGCTTCCGGGACACACAAGAGACCCAGTACTTC
V: TRBV7-8; size: many; D: .; J: TRBJ2-3; length: 15; CDR3: CASSLGGRKIDTQYF; DNA: TGTGCCAGCAGCTTAGGGGGTCGGAAGATAGATACGCAGTATTTT
V: TRBV5-1; size: few; D: TRBD1; J: TRBJ2-3; length: 17; CDR3: CASSSRAGTGYPDTQYF; DNA: TGCGCCAGCAGCTCGCGAGCCGGGACAGGATACCCCGATACGCAGTATTTT
V: TRBV29-1; size: many; D: .; J: TRBJ2-7; length: 10; CDR3: CSVVGGEQYF; DNA: TGCAGCGTTGTGGGTGGCGAGCAGTACTTC
V: TRBV6-6; size: .; D: TRBD2; J: TRBJ2-3; length: 16; CDR3: CASSYLAGGVTDTQYF; DNA: TGTGCCAGCAGTTATTTAGCGGGAGGGGTCACAGATACGCAGTATTTT
V: TRBV10-3; size: .; D: .; J: TRBJ2-7; length: 14; CDR3: CAISENTDICEQYF; DNA: TGTGCCATCAGTGAGAACACGGACATCTGCGAGCAGTACTTC
V: TRBV5-4; size: .; D: .; J: TRBJ2-3; length: 15; CDR3: CASSFGGGRGDTQYF; DNA: TGTGCCAGCAGCTTCGGCGGGGGCAGGGGAGATACGCAGTATTTT
V: TRBV6-1; size: few; D: TRBD1; J: TRBJ2-7; length: 16; CDR3: CASTIARQGVSYEQYF; DNA: TGTGCCAGCACCATCGCCCGACAGGGAGTTTCCTACGAGCAGTACTTC
V: TRBV7-2; size: few; D: .; J: TRBJ2-7; length: 14; CDR3: CASSSRGGTYEQYF; DNA: TGTGCCAGCAGCTCAAGGGGTGGGACCTACGAGCAGTACTTC
V: TRBV6-5; size: few; D: TRBD2; J: TRBJ2-3; length: 12; CDR3: CASGRESDTQYF; DNA: TGTGCCAGCGGGAGGGAGTCAGATACGCAGTATTTT
V: TRBV29-1; size: .; D: .; J: TRBJ2-1; length: 11; CDR3: CSASVYNEQFF; DNA: TGCAGCGCGTCGGTCTACAATGAGCAGTTCTTC
V: TRBV5-6; size: .; D: TRBD2; J: TRBJ2-7; length: 15; CDR3: CASSLELAGPNEQYF; DNA: TGTGCCAGCAGCTTGGAACTAGCGGGCCCTAATGAGCAGTACTTC
V: TRBV7-2; size: .; D: TRBD2; J: TRBJ2-3; length: 17; CDR3: CASSLVTGSGRADTQYF; DNA: TGTGCCAGCAGCTTAGTTACCGGGAGCGGGAGGGCGGATACGCAGTATTTT
V: TRBV12-3/TRBV12-4; size: .; D: .; J: TRBJ1-5; length: 13; CDR3: CASSYDDNQPQHF; DNA: TGTGCCAGCAGCTACGATGATAATCAGCCCCAGCATTTT
V: TRBV29-1; size: .; D: .; J: TRBJ2-5; length: 16; CDR3: CSVEDRGTVRGNEQYF; DNA: TGCAGCGTTGAAGATCGGGGAACGGTAAGGGGCAATGAGCAGTACTTC
V: TRBV10-2; size: .; D: .; J: TRBJ1-2; length: 12; CDR3: CASRGVNGGYTF; DNA: TGCGCCAGCCGGGGGGTTAACGGTGGCTACACCTTC
V: TRBV11-2; size: many; D: .; J: TRBJ2-1; length: 14; CDR3: CASSKRSTYNEQFF; DNA: TGTGCCAGCAGTAAACGGAGCACCTACAATGAGCAGTTCTTC